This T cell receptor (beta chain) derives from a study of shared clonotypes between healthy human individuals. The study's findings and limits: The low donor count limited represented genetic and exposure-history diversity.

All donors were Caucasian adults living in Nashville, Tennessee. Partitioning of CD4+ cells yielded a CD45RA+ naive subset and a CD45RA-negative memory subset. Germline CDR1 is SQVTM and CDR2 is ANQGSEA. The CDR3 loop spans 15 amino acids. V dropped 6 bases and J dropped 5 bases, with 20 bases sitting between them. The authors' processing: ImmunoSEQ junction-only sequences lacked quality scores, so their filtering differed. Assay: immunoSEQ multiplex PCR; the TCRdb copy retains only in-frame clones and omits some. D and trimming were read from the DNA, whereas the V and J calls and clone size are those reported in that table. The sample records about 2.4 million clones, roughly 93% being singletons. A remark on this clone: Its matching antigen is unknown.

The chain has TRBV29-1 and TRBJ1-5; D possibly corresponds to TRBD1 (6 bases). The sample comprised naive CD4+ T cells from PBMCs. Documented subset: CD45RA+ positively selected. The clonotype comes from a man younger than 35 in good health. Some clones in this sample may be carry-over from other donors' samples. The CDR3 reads CSVPNGGGTDQPQHF. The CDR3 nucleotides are TGCAGCGTCCCGAATGGGGGGGGCACCGATCAGCCCCAGCATTTT.